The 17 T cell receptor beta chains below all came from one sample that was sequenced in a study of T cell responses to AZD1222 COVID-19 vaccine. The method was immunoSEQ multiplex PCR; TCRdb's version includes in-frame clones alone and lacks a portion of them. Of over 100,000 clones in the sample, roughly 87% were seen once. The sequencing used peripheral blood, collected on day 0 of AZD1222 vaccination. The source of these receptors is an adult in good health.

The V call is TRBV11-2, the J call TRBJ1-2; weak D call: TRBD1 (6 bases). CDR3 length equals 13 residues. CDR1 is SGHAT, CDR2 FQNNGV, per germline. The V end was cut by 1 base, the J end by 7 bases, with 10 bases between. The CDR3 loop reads CASSLAGARGYTF. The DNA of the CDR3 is TGTGCCAGCAGCTTAGCAGGGGCGCGTGGCTACACCTTC.

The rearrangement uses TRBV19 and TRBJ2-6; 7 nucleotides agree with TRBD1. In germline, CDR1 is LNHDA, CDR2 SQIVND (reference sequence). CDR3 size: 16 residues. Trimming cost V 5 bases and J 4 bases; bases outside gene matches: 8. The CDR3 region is CASSPLQGSGANVLTF. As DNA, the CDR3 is TGTGCCAGTAGTCCGCTACAGGGGAGCGGGGCCAACGTCCTGACTTTC.

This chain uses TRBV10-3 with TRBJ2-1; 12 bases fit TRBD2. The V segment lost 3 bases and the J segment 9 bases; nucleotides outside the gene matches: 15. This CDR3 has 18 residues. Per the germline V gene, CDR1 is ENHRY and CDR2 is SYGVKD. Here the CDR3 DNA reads TGTGCCATCAGTGAATTAAGTTCTACGACTAGCGGGAGTATTGAGCAGTTCTTC. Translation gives CAISELSSTTSGSIEQFF.

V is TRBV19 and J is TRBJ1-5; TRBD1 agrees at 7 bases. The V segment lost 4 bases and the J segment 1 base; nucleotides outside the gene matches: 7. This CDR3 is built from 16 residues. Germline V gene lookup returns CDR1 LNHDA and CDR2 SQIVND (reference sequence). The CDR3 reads CASSRLPGQSNQPQHF. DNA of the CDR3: TGTGCCAGTAGTAGGCTTCCGGGACAGAGCAATCAGCCCCAGCATTTT.

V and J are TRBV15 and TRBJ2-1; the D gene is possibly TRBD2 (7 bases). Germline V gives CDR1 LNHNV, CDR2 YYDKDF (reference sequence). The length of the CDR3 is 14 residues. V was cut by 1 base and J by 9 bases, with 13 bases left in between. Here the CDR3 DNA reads TGTGCCACCAGCAGAGCGGGGGGCTCCGCTGAGCAGTTCTTC. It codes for CATSRAGGSAEQFF.

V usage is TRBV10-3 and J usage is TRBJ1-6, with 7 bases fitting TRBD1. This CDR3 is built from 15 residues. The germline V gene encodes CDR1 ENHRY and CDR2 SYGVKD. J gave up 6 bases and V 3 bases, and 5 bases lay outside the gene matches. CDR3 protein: CAISEQGQSNSPLHF. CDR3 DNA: TGTGCCATCAGTGAACAGGGGCAGAGTAATTCACCCCTCCACTTT.

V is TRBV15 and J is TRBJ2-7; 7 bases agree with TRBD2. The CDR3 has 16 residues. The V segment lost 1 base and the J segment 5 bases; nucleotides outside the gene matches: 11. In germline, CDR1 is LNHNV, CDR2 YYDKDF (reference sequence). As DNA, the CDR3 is TGTGCCACCAGCAGAGGCGGGGGTACTGATGGACACGAGCAGTACTTC. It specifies CATSRGGGTDGHEQYF.

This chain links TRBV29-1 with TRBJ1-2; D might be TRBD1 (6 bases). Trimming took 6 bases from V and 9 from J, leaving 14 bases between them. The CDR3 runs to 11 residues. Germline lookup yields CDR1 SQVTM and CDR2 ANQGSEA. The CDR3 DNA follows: TGCAGCGTAGATACAGGGTCGAGCTACACCTTC. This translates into CSVDTGSSYTF. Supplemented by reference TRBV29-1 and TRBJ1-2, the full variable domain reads SAVISQKPSRDICQRGTSLTIQCQVDSQVTMMFWYRQQPGQSLTLIATANQGSEATYESGFVIDKFPISRPNLTFSTLTVSNMSPEDSSIYLCSVDTGSSYTFGSGTRLTVV.

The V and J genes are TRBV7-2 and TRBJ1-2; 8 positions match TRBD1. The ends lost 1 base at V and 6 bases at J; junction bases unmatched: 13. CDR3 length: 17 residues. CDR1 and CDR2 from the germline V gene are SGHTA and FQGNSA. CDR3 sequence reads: CASSLGQGTLIGNGYTF. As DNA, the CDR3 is TGTGCCAGCAGCTTAGGACAGGGGACCCTTATTGGCAATGGCTACACCTTC.

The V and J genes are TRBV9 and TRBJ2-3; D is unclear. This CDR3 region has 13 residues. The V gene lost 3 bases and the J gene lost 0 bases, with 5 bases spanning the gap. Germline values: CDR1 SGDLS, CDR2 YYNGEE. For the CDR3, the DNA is TGTGCCAGCAGCGACGGAAGCACAGATACGCAGTATTTT. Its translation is CASSDGSTDTQYF.

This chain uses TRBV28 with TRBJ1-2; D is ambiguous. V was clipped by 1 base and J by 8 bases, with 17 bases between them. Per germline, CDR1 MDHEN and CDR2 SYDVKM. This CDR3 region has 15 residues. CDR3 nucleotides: TGTGCCAGCAGTTTATTTGGCAGGCTCAATGAGGGCTACACCTTC. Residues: CASSLFGRLNEGYTF.

The CDR3 DNA sequence: TGTGCCAGCACAGGTCATCAAGGGGTCACTGAAGCTTTCTTT. Residues: CASTGHQGVTEAFF. The genes are TRBV6-5 and TRBJ1-1, with a tentative D call TRBD1 (5 bases). Trimming shortened V by 7 bases and J by 4 bases, and 16 bases separated the two germline ends. This CDR3 contains 14 residues. Germline V gene data show CDR1 as MNHEY and CDR2 as SVGAGI.

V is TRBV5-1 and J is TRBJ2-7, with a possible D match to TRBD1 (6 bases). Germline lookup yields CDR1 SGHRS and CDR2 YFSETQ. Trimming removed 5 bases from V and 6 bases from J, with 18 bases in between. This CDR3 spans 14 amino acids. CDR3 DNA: TGCGCCAGCAGACCTGTACAGGGATCAGGCGAGCAGTACTTC. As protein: CASRPVQGSGEQYF.

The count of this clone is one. In DNA form, the CDR3 reads TGTGCCAGCAGCGTCCGGGACAGGGGAGGTTTGGTGAACACTGAAGCTTTCTTT. Translation gives CASSVRDRGGLVNTEAFF. V and J are TRBV7-6 and TRBJ1-1; 10 bases line up with TRBD1. Germline CDR1 is SGHVS and CDR2 is FNYEAQ. This CDR3 region has 18 residues. V was pared by 5 bases and J by 0 bases, with 12 bases of the junction left unmatched.

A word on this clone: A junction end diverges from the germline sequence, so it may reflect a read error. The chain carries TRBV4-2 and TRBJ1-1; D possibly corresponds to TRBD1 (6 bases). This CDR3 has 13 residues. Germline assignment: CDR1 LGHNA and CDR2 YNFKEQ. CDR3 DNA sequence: TGTGCCAGCAGACAAGGGGGGTACACTGAAGCTTTCTTT. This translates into CASRQGGYTEAFF.

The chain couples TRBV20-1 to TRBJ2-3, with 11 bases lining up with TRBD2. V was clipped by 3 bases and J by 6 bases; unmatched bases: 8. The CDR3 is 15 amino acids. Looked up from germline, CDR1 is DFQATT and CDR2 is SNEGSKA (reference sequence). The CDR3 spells CSASTSGSSYDTQYF. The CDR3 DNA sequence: TGCAGTGCTAGTACTAGCGGGAGTTCTTATGATACGCAGTATTTT.

The CDR3 nucleotides are TGTGCCAGCAGTGAAGGAGAGACAGGGCACTACGAGCAGTACTTC. Protein: CASSEGETGHYEQYF. The chain employs TRBV6-1 and TRBJ2-7, with 7 bases that match TRBD1. After removal of 1 base from V and 3 bases from J, the junction contained 6 bases not matched to a gene. The CDR3 totals 15 residues. Per the germline V gene, CDR1 is MNHNS and CDR2 is SASEGT.